This TCR beta chain was captured in a study of early T cells in non-severe SARS-CoV-2 infection. Across the study: Sequenced bulk RNA came from whole blood that was unsorted, and chains were unpaired. Study-level points and caveats: VDJdb matching, biased toward anti-spike CD8 responses, missed private and CD4 specificities.

Trimming left V 1 base short and J 1 base short, with 7 bases between. The CDR3 length is 15 residues. CDR1 LGHDT and CDR2 YNNKEL come from the germline V gene (reference sequence). Ten or more counts support this clonotype. Its antigen is undetermined. As part of library construction, unique molecular identifiers were attached to individual cDNA molecules. MiXCR, applied by TCRdb to the 5' RACE reads, yields one record per CDR3 protein. The data contain roughly 20,000 distinct CDR3 sequences, 4.8% of them singletons. This chain joins TRBV3-1 and TRBJ2-2; a weak D match, TRBD1 (5 bases). The receptor's source is an adult who was a healthcare worker with PCR-confirmed SARS-CoV-2 infection or an uninfected control (not recorded which). Source material: whole blood. The CDR3 DNA is TGTGCCAGCAGCCAAGGGACATTGAACACCGGGGAGCTGTTTTTT. Translation gives CASSQGTLNTGELFF. The variable domain in full, completed from reference TRBV3-1 and TRBJ2-2, reads DTAVSQTPKYLVTQMGNDKSIKCEQNLGHDTMYWYKQDSKKFLKIMFSYNNKELIINETVPNRFSPKSPDKAHLNLHINSLELGDSAVYFCASSQGTLNTGELFFGEGSRLTVL.